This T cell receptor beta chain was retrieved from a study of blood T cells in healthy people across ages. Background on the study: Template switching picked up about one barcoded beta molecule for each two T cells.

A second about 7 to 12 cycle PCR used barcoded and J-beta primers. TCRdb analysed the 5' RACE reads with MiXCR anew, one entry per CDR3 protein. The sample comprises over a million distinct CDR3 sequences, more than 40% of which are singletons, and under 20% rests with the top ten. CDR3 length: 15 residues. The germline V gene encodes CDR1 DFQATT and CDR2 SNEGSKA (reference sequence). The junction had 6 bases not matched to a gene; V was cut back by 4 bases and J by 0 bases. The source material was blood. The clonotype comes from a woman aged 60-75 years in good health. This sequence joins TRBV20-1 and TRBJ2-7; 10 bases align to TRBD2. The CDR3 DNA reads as TGCAGTGCTACCCTAGCGGGAGTCTTCTCCTACGAGCAGTACTTC. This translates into CSATLAGVFSYEQYF.